This TCR beta chain appears in the sequencing data of a study of T cells in Graves' hyperthyroidism and ophthalmopathy. TCR beta CDR3 region amplification was performed from RNA transcripts. The study used the HTBI primer set for a first-round RT-PCR of the TCR CDR3. Via MiXCR, TCRdb re-called the multiplex PCR reads, giving one row per CDR3 protein. Of around 500,000 distinct CDR3 sequences listed, roughly 16% were seen once; the top ten hold 29%. This clonotype occurred many times. This CDR3 has 15 residues. V was clipped by 3 bases and J by 5 bases; unmatched bases: 12. From germline, CDR1 is DFQATT and CDR2 SNEGSKA (reference sequence).

The chain carries TRBV20-1 and TRBJ2-5; 7 bases are a match to TRBD1. The receptor was derived from a woman aged 30 to 39 with Graves' ophthalmopathy. Sequencing used blood. The CDR3 coding sequence is TGCAGTGCTAGCGGCACAGGGGAGTTGCCGGAGACCCAGTACTTC. It encodes CSASGTGELPETQYF.